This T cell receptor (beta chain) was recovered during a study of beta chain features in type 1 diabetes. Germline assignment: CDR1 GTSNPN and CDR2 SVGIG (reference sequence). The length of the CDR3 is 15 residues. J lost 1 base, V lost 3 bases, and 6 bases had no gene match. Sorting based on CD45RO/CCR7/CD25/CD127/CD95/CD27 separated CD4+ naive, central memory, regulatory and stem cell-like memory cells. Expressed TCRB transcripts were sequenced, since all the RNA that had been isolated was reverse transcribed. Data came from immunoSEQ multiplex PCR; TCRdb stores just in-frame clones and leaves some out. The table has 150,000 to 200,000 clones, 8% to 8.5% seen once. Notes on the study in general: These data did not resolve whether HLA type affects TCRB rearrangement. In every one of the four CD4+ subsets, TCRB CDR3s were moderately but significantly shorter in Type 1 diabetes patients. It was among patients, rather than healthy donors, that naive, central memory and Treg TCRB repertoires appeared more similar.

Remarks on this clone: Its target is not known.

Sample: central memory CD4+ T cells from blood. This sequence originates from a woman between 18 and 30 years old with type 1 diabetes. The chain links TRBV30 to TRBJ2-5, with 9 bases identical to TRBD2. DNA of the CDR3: TGTGCCTGGAGCAAAGGGACTAGCTTCCAAGAGACCCAGTACTTC. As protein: CAWSKGTSFQETQYF.